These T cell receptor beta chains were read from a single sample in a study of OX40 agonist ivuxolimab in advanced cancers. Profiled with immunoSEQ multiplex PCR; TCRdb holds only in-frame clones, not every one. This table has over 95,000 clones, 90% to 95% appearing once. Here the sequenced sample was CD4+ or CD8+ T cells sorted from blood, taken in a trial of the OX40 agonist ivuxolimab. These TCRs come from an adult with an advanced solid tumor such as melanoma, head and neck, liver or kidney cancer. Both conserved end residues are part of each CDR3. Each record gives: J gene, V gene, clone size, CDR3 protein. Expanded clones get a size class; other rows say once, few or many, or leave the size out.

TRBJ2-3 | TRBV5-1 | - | CASSPRPASTDTQYF
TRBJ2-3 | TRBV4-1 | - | CASSQTPGQGPLSTDTQYF
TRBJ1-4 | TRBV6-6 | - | CASSHEGGVNEKLFF
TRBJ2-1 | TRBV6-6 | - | CASSTRTSLRHNEQFF
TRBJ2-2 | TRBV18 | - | CASSPGDSGSIPGELFF
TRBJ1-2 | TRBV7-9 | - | CASSLDRVGYTF
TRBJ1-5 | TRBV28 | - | CASSYGAKGSNQPQHF
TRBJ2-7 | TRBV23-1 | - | CASSQLGTPVYEQYF
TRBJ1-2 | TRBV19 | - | CASSRTTLLYGYTF
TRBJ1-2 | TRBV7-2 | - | CASSLAGGVLWYGYTF
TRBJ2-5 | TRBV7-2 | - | CASSLASTSGSQMLQYF
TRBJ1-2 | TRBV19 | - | CASSRGANYGYTF
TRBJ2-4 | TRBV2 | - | CASRPEAGGPKVIQYF
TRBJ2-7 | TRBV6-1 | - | CASSEGALGEQYF
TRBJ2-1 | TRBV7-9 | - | CASSQDRGANYEQFF
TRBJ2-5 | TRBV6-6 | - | CASSQGLAGVQETQYF
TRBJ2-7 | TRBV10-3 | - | CAIRRQGDDSYEQYF
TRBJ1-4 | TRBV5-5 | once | CASSLGINTGKGNEKLFF
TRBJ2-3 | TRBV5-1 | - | CASSLARIKVDTQYF
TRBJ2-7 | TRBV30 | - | CASAVTEYHKQYF
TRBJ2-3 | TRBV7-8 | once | CASSLAWYADTQYF
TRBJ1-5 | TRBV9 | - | CASSKGQGSNQPQHF
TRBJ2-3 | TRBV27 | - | CASNIGASGRAGADTQYF
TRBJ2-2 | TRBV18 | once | CASSGTRTNTGELFF
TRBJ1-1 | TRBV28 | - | CASSGRLLNTEAFF
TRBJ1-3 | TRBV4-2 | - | CASSPAGAGNTIYF
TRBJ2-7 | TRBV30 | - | CAWNRPGTYEQYF
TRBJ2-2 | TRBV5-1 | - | CASSWSGANTGELFF
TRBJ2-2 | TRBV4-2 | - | CASSYREGGGEAGELFF
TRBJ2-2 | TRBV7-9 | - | CASSLVVGELFF
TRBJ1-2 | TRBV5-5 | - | CASSLWWGSYGYTF
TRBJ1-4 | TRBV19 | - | CASTTQGGNEKLFF
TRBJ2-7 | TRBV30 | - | CAWSATGGEQYF
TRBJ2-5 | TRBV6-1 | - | CASRQGAGKTQYF
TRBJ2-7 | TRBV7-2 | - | CASSTTSGSSYEQYF